This TCR beta chain was sequenced during a study of blood T cell repertoires in COVID-19. Study-level background: The study drew acute and convalescent COVID-19 samples from the United States, Italy and Spain.

The CDR3 is made up of 14 amino acids. CDR1 SGHRS and CDR2 YFSETQ come from the germline V gene. Trimming left V 0 bases short and J 0 bases short, with 6 bases between. TCRdb keeps only in-frame clones here, not all; method: immunoSEQ multiplex PCR. The sample lists over 25,000 clones; nearly 80% were seen once. This receptor was taken from a man older than 75 with acute or convalescent COVID-19. The material sequenced was peripheral blood. The chain employs TRBV5-1 and TRBJ1-1, with no clear D. The CDR3 region has the DNA TGCGCCAGCAGCTTGGACAGCCTGAACACTGAAGCTTTCTTT. This gives the protein CASSLDSLNTEAFF.